A selection of T cell receptor beta chains follows, all from one sample in a study of tumor-infiltrating lymphocytes in primary liver carcinoma. TCRdb used MiXCR to reprocess the multiplex PCR reads, holding one entry per CDR3 protein. The sample gives roughly 120,000 distinct CDR3 sequences, roughly three fifths of which show up once; 9.3% is in the top ten. The source material was liver tumor tissue from sampling region 1. These receptors were taken from a woman aged 60-70 years with primary liver carcinoma and hepatitis B virus infection. The conserved cysteine and the conserved F or W are not part of the CDR3 here.

j_call,v_call,cdr3_length,cdr3_aa
TRBJ2-2,TRBV28,13,ASTYGAPRTGELF
TRBJ1-2,TRBV29-1,15,SIGGGAGISHGDGYT
TRBJ2-3,TRBV28,19,ASSLKPMGLAGLRTTDTQY
TRBJ2-5,TRBV5-4,14,ASSWWTKGGQETQY
TRBJ1-2,TRBV19,15,ASSGRDKGHRSYGYT
TRBJ2-5,TRBV29-1,11,SATTGGRGTQY
TRBJ1-5,TRBV20-1,13,SARGTDRANQPQH
TRBJ1-3,TRBV11-2,13,ASCRDGGSGNTIY
TRBJ2-1,TRBV9,14,ASSVEATNSYNEQF
TRBJ2-7,TRBV11-2,13,ASSPNGTVSGEQY
TRBJ1-1,TRBV11-1,12,AGSLGRGRNEAF
TRBJ1-1,TRBV7-9,10,ANSLEYTEAF
TRBJ2-3,TRBV12-3/TRBV12-4,12,ASSRDRARNTQY
TRBJ2-7,TRBV6-6,13,ASRQERSGDYEQY
TRBJ2-1,TRBV11-2,13,ASSLGGLSYNEQF
TRBJ2-1,TRBV7-9,15,ASSLGAAMWRGNEQF
TRBJ2-1,TRBV5-4,11,ASSLRPDNEQF
TRBJ2-7,TRBV6-6,11,ASSRDSTYEQY
TRBJ1-1,TRBV11-2,12,ATSLDSLNTETF
-,TRBV6-6,13,ASSSNPAGGFEQF
TRBJ1-1,TRBV7-8,13,ASSDWAASGTEAF
TRBJ2-2,TRBV6-1,13,TSRKQGSALGELF
TRBJ2-3,TRBV6-1,13,ASSEGTGHTDTQY
TRBJ2-4,TRBV12-3/TRBV12-4,10,ASSLMENIQY
TRBJ2-7,TRBV11-2,14,ASTLTGSVLSYEQY
TRBJ2-2,TRBV1,17,TSSQECPLGEGRDGELF
TRBJ2-3,TRBV11-2,15,AGSLGGLTYTSETQY
TRBJ2-3,TRBV5-4,12,ASSGGGLTDTQY
TRBJ2-7,TRBV4-2,15,ASNQDRGGVGTYEQY
TRBJ1-3,TRBV7-8,13,ASSFSQGAGITIY
TRBJ2-1,TRBV29-1,11,SVGAGFWNGQF
TRBJ1-2,TRBV11-2,11,ARSLKGDYGYT
TRBJ2-3,TRBV7-9,13,ASSVVSSGADTQY
TRBJ1-1,TRBV6-1,13,ASSEEAGRNTEAF
TRBJ2-1,TRBV11-2,14,ASSSGTLAASNEQF
TRBJ2-1,TRBV11-3,13,ASSLGTSGSLEQF
TRBJ1-1,TRBV5-1,11,ASSLVMNTEAF
TRBJ1-6,TRBV5-6,11,ASSAYGPSPLH
TRBJ2-5,TRBV20-1,10,SARDRGRTQY
TRBJ1-1,TRBV5-4,11,ASSPDTNTDAF
TRBJ1-4,TRBV6-2/TRBV6-3,13,ASSKTGQEAPEEF
TRBJ1-2,TRBV11-2,14,ASSLNGQSRSYCYT
TRBJ1-1,TRBV5-1,13,ASSFGHDSNTEAF
TRBJ2-7,TRBV6-2/TRBV6-3,12,ASSDPGGAYEQY
TRBJ2-7,TRBV14,13,ASSQGLGNIYEQY
TRBJ2-1,TRBV10-3,12,AISEGNSGSVQF
TRBJ2-7,TRBV11-2,21,AISSLGPGTSGRVSYGPHEQY
TRBJ2-1,TRBV11-2,14,ASSDPLRSSYNEQF
TRBJ2-7,TRBV11-2,12,VSSSPQLSAEQY
TRBJ2-4,TRBV6-1,14,ASNDRAGPRKNIQY
TRBJ2-2,TRBV24-1,14,ATSSTTGKNTGELF
TRBJ2-3,TRBV5-1,13,ASSGGHLSTDTQY
TRBJ2-3,TRBV6-6,14,ASSYSRDSSTDTQY
TRBJ2-1,TRBV10-3,12,AINDGLGVNEQF
TRBJ1-1,TRBV11-3,20,ASSPLLRTGEQVANLNTEAF
TRBJ1-5,TRBV11-2,11,ASSVMYDQPQQ
TRBJ1-5,TRBV12-3/TRBV12-4,13,ASSGDIYSNQPQH
TRBJ1-2,TRBV5-4,13,TSSFLTGEFYGYT
TRBJ2-7,TRBV6-6,14,ASSYSGTSATYERY